What follows are 11 T cell receptor beta chains derived from one specimen sequenced in a study of somatic mutations in cytotoxic T cells in rheumatoid arthritis. Sequencing used immunoSEQ multiplex PCR; TCRdb keeps in-frame clones, though not all of them. The sample holds roughly 32,000 clones, roughly 80% seen once. Sequencing was carried out using CD8+ T cells sorted from blood. The receptor set was obtained from an adult with rheumatoid arthritis.

The rearrangement joins TRBV19 to TRBJ2-7, with 12 bases lining up with TRBD2. With V trimmed by 4 bases and J by 7 bases, 5 bases remained unmatched. In germline, CDR1 is LNHDA, CDR2 SQIVND (reference sequence). CDR3 length: 14 amino acids. This CDR3 is CASSRLAGVREQYF. As DNA, the CDR3 is TGTGCCAGTAGTAGACTAGCGGGAGTGAGGGAGCAGTACTTC.

The rearrangement links TRBV28 to TRBJ2-1, with 9 nucleotides matching TRBD1. The CDR3 extends over 16 amino acids. The germline V gene encodes CDR1 MDHEN and CDR2 SYDVKM. V lost 6 bases and J lost 4; bases outside the gene matches: 10. The CDR3 nucleotides are TGTGCCAGCAGCCACCTTCATGGACAGGGGTACAATGAGCAGTTCTTC. It is translated as CASSHLHGQGYNEQFF.

This chain uses TRBV7-9 with TRBJ2-1; 9 nucleotides agree with TRBD1. CDR3 length: 16 residues. The germline V gene has CDR1 SEHNR and CDR2 FQNEAQ (reference sequence). V gave up 5 bases and J gave up 9 bases; unmatched junction bases: 14. CDR3 loop: CASSPEEDRGGGEQFF. The CDR3 nucleotides are TGTGCCAGCAGCCCAGAGGAGGACAGGGGCGGAGGTGAGCAGTTCTTC.

The rearrangement links TRBV9 to TRBJ2-3; no firm D call. Trimming took 4 bases from V and 0 from J, leaving 9 bases between them. The CDR3 extends over 14 amino acids. CDR1 is SGDLS and CDR2 is YYNGEE in the germline V gene. The CDR3 region has the DNA TGTGCCAGCAGCCCAGACACGAGCACAGATACGCAGTATTTT. Protein: CASSPDTSTDTQYF.

The V and J genes are TRBV9 and TRBJ1-2; TRBD1 might be the D (6 bases). The CDR3 loop spans 13 amino acids. The ends were cut back, 3 bases at V and 0 bases at J, with 6 bases in the middle. The germline V gene encodes CDR1 SGDLS and CDR2 YYNGEE. Written as DNA, the CDR3 is TGTGCCAGCAGCGGGACAGCTAACTATGGCTACACCTTC. It encodes CASSGTANYGYTF.

The chain carries TRBV5-6 and TRBJ2-5, with 9 bases lining up with TRBD2. Losses at the gene ends were 4 bases for V and 5 bases for J; bases not matched to a gene: 15. CDR1 is SGHDT and CDR2 is YYEEEE in the germline V gene. The CDR3 runs to 17 residues. CDR3 DNA sequence: TGTGCCAGCAGCCCGGGCGGGAGGGCCCGGGGGAGGGAGACCCAGTACTTC. Amino acids: CASSPGGRARGRETQYF.

V gene TRBV9 combines with J gene TRBJ1-2; D gene uncertain. The V and J ends lost 4 bases and 8 bases respectively, with 9 bases between them. The CDR3 is 11 residues long. CDR1 and CDR2 from the germline V gene are SGDLS and YYNGEE. The CDR3 loop reads CASSPQEGYTF. The DNA for the CDR3 is TGTGCCAGCAGCCCTCAAGAAGGCTACACCTTC.

In this sample, this clone turned up a few times. The chain carries TRBV30 and TRBJ1-2; TRBD1 might be the D (5 bases). Germline CDR1 reads GTSNPN; CDR2 reads SVGIG (reference sequence). V was clipped by 4 bases and J by 4 bases, with 16 bases between them. The CDR3 spans 14 residues. The DNA of the CDR3 is TGTGCCTGGAAGGAGGCAGGGCTGGGCTATGGCTACACCTTC. Protein: CAWKEAGLGYGYTF.

This clone was found once. J is TRBJ1-2 and V is TRBV29-1; D is unresolved. The CDR3 covers 13 residues. Germline CDR1 is SQVTM and CDR2 is ANQGSEA. The V end lost 3 bases, the J end lost 6 bases, and 14 bases lay between the germline ends. CDR3 amino acids: CSVDEGGSNGYTF. CDR3 DNA sequence: TGCAGCGTTGATGAGGGCGGGAGTAATGGCTACACCTTC.

V gene TRBV5-1 combines with J gene TRBJ1-1; possible D gene TRBD1, 6 bases. The CDR3 is made up of 14 amino acids. With 1 base removed from V and 0 bases from J, the gap between germline ends came to 7 bases. Germline V CDR1 and CDR2: SGHRS, YFSETQ. DNA for the CDR3: TGCGCCAGCAGCTTGACAGGGATGAACACTGAAGCTTTCTTT. Amino acids: CASSLTGMNTEAFF.

J is TRBJ2-3 and V is TRBV27; D gene unclear. Germline CDR1 and CDR2: MNHEY and SMNVEV (reference sequence). V was shortened by 4 bases and J by 8 bases, with 13 bases between the two germline ends. The CDR3 has 13 amino acids. CDR3 sequence (DNA): TGTGCCAGCAGTTCCCAAGCCGGCGGTACGCAGTATTTT. It is translated as CASSSQAGGTQYF.